The rows below give T cell receptor beta chains drawn from one sample of a study of blood T cell repertoires in COVID-19. TCRdb keeps only in-frame clones here, not all; method: immunoSEQ multiplex PCR. This table has 200,000 to 250,000 clones, under 85% appearing once. The sequenced sample was PBMCs or T cells enriched from blood (not recorded which). Receptors originate from a man in his 60s who had recovered from COVID-19. Both conserved end residues are part of each CDR3. Fields, in order: J gene, clone size, V gene, D gene, CDR3 protein, CDR3 DNA. A D gene is named only where the DNA matches it firmly. Only some rows state a clone size, as once, few, many or a class for expanded clones.

J: TRBJ2-7; size: .; V: TRBV7-6; D: .; CDR3: CASSPQGNYEQYF; DNA: TGTGCCAGCAGCCCCCAGGGAAACTACGAGCAGTACTTC
J: TRBJ2-3; size: .; V: TRBV19; D: .; CDR3: CASSEADTQYF; DNA: TGTGCCAGTAGTGAGGCAGATACGCAGTATTTT
J: TRBJ2-7; size: few; V: TRBV6-1; D: .; CDR3: CASSDPGAGEQYF; DNA: TGTGCCAGCAGTGACCCCGGGGCGGGGGAGCAGTACTTC
J: TRBJ1-1; size: few; V: TRBV2; D: .; CDR3: CASRETGRGRNTEAFF; DNA: TGTGCCAGCAGGGAGACAGGTCGCGGACGGAACACTGAAGCTTTCTTT
J: TRBJ1-1; size: .; V: TRBV19; D: .; CDR3: CASIRGYSSEAFF; DNA: TGTGCCAGTATTCGGGGGTATTCATCTGAAGCTTTCTTT
J: TRBJ2-7; size: .; V: TRBV10-3; D: TRBD1; CDR3: CAISGARQGGYYEQYF; DNA: TGTGCCATCAGTGGGGCCCGACAGGGGGGTTATTACGAGCAGTACTTC
J: TRBJ1-2; size: .; V: TRBV4-3; D: .; CDR3: CASSQDQVYGYTF; DNA: TGCGCCAGCAGCCAAGATCAGGTGTATGGCTACACCTTC
J: TRBJ2-3; size: .; V: TRBV4-1; D: TRBD2; CDR3: CASSQGLAGGADTQYF; DNA: TGCGCCAGCAGCCAAGGACTAGCGGGGGGTGCAGATACGCAGTATTTT
J: TRBJ1-4; size: .; V: TRBV4-2; D: TRBD1; CDR3: CASSQGMTGANEKLFF; DNA: TGTGCCAGCAGCCAAGGGATGACAGGGGCTAATGAAAAACTGTTTTTT
J: TRBJ1-2; size: .; V: TRBV5-1; D: .; CDR3: CASSLASGSGYTF; DNA: TGCGCCAGCAGCTTGGCCTCGGGGAGCGGCTACACCTTC
J: TRBJ1-6; size: many; V: TRBV9; D: .; CDR3: CASSVGWREGSPLHF; DNA: TGTGCCAGCAGCGTGGGCTGGAGGGAGGGCTCACCCCTCCACTTT
J: TRBJ1-4; size: .; V: TRBV12-5; D: TRBD1; CDR3: CASGLVRDRVEKLFF; DNA: TGTGCTAGTGGTTTGGTACGGGACAGGGTCGAAAAACTGTTTTTT
J: TRBJ1-1; size: .; V: TRBV19; D: .; CDR3: CATISRRNTEAFF; DNA: TGTGCCACAATCAGTCGGAGGAACACTGAAGCTTTCTTT
J: TRBJ1-5; size: .; V: TRBV19; D: TRBD1; CDR3: CASSTLGGANQPQHF; DNA: TGTGCCAGTAGTACTTTAGGGGGCGCGAATCAGCCCCAGCATTTT
J: TRBJ1-2; size: .; V: TRBV27; D: .; CDR3: CASSLSAGYGYTF; DNA: TGTGCCAGCAGTTTATCTGCAGGGTATGGCTACACCTTC
J: TRBJ2-2; size: few; V: TRBV2; D: .; CDR3: CASGLETGELFF; DNA: TGTGCCAGCGGACTGGAAACCGGGGAGCTGTTTTTT
J: TRBJ1-4; size: .; V: TRBV4-2; D: .; CDR3: CASSQGGEQFKEKLFF; DNA: TGTGCCAGCAGCCAAGGGGGAGAGCAATTTAAGGAAAAACTGTTTTTT
J: TRBJ1-1; size: .; V: TRBV19; D: .; CDR3: CASRNRENTEAFF; DNA: TGTGCCAGTAGAAACAGGGAGAACACTGAAGCTTTCTTT
J: TRBJ2-7; size: .; V: TRBV15; D: TRBD2; CDR3: CATSRDKASGGAVGF; DNA: TGTGCCACCAGCAGAGATAAAGCTAGCGGGGGGGCCGTCGGCTTC
J: TRBJ1-1; size: .; V: TRBV13; D: .; CDR3: CASSLTGPTEAFF; DNA: TGTGCCAGCAGCCTAACAGGGCCCACTGAAGCTTTCTTT
J: TRBJ1-2; size: .; V: TRBV24-1; D: .; CDR3: CATSDRANYGYTF; DNA: TGTGCCACCAGTGACAGGGCCAACTATGGCTACACCTTC
J: TRBJ2-5; size: .; V: TRBV18; D: .; CDR3: CASSPRGGAETQYF; DNA: TGTGCCAGCTCACCACGCGGCGGGGCTGAGACCCAGTACTTC
J: TRBJ2-3; size: .; V: TRBV4-2; D: TRBD2; CDR3: CASSQKLAGGITDTQYF; DNA: TGTGCCAGCAGCCAGAAACTAGCGGGGGGGATAACGGATACGCAGTATTTT
J: TRBJ2-7; size: .; V: TRBV6-4; D: .; CDR3: CARGRSPPKKTGSYEQYF; DNA: TGTGCCAGGGGACGGTCCCCCCCCAAGAAGACAGGCAGCTACGAGCAGTACTTC
J: TRBJ2-7; size: .; V: TRBV15; D: TRBD2; CDR3: CATSRDALAGQRFYEQYF; DNA: TGTGCCACCAGCAGAGATGCACTAGCGGGGCAAAGGTTCTACGAGCAGTACTTC
J: TRBJ2-5; size: .; V: TRBV18; D: .; CDR3: CASSPLDSPLQTQYF; DNA: TGTGCCAGCTCACCTCTAGACTCTCCACTCCAGACCCAGTACTTC
J: TRBJ1-5; size: .; V: TRBV19; D: .; CDR3: CASSPGSVQPQHF; DNA: TGTGCCAGTAGTCCAGGGTCGGTGCAGCCCCAGCATTTT
J: TRBJ2-1; size: few; V: TRBV6-4; D: TRBD2; CDR3: CASSESGGEYNEQFF; DNA: TGTGCCAGCAGTGAGAGCGGGGGGGAATACAATGAGCAGTTCTTC
J: TRBJ1-2; size: .; V: TRBV3-1/TRBV3-2; D: .; CDR3: CASSLRGRSGYTF; DNA: TGTGCCAGCAGCTTACGAGGGAGAAGTGGCTACACCTTC
J: TRBJ1-4; size: .; V: TRBV7-2; D: .; CDR3: CASSLTKTNEKLFF; DNA: TGTGCCAGCAGCTTAACTAAGACTAATGAAAAACTGTTTTTT
J: TRBJ2-3; size: .; V: TRBV19; D: .; CDR3: CASSIPGVTDTQYF; DNA: TGTGCCAGTAGTATCCCAGGGGTCACAGATACGCAGTATTTT
J: TRBJ1-1; size: .; V: TRBV30; D: TRBD1; CDR3: CAWTTGVSNTEAFF; DNA: TGTGCCTGGACAACAGGGGTGTCGAACACTGAAGCTTTCTTT
J: TRBJ2-7; size: .; V: TRBV7-2; D: TRBD2; CDR3: CASSLSGNYEQYF; DNA: TGTGCCAGCAGCTTGAGCGGGAACTACGAGCAGTACTTC
J: TRBJ2-3; size: .; V: TRBV6-4; D: TRBD1; CDR3: CASRAGGSDTQYF; DNA: TGTGCCAGCAGAGCAGGGGGCAGCGATACGCAGTATTTT
J: TRBJ1-3; size: .; V: TRBV5-8; D: TRBD1; CDR3: CASSLEQGGFTGNTIYF; DNA: TGTGCCAGCAGCTTGGAACAGGGGGGGTTTACTGGAAACACCATATATTTT
J: TRBJ1-2; size: .; V: TRBV4-2; D: .; CDR3: CASSQAGRELYGYTF; DNA: TGTGCCAGCAGCCAAGCAGGCAGGGAACTATATGGCTACACCTTC
J: TRBJ2-2; size: .; V: TRBV7-9; D: .; CDR3: CASSLTGSNTGELFF; DNA: TGTGCCAGCAGCTTGACAGGTTCGAACACCGGGGAGCTGTTTTTT
J: TRBJ2-3; size: .; V: TRBV24-1; D: TRBD2; CDR3: CATSDPTSGATDTQYF; DNA: TGTGCCACCAGTGATCCGACTAGCGGGGCCACAGATACGCAGTATTTT
J: TRBJ2-3; size: .; V: TRBV11-3; D: TRBD2; CDR3: CASSPRTSGSTDTQYF; DNA: TGTGCCAGCAGCCCAAGGACTAGCGGGAGCACAGATACGCAGTATTTT
J: TRBJ1-1; size: few; V: TRBV12-3/TRBV12-4; D: TRBD1; CDR3: CASRWTGRTEAFF; DNA: TGTGCCAGCAGATGGACAGGGAGGACTGAAGCTTTCTTT
J: TRBJ1-1; size: .; V: TRBV4-3; D: TRBD1; CDR3: CASSQGDRGSEAFF; DNA: TGCGCCAGCAGCCAAGGCGACAGGGGTAGTGAAGCTTTCTTT
J: TRBJ1-1; size: .; V: TRBV30; D: TRBD1; CDR3: CAWTQGAWNTEAFF; DNA: TGTGCCTGGACACAGGGGGCGTGGAACACTGAAGCTTTCTTT
J: TRBJ2-1; size: once; V: TRBV2; D: TRBD2; CDR3: CASNGGGYNEQFF; DNA: TGTGCCAGCAACGGGGGGGGCTACAATGAGCAGTTCTTC
J: TRBJ1-6; size: .; V: TRBV7-2; D: TRBD1; CDR3: CASSSTGAHSPLHF; DNA: TGTGCCAGCAGCTCGACAGGGGCCCATTCACCCCTCCACTTT
J: TRBJ1-2; size: .; V: TRBV5-1; D: TRBD1; CDR3: CASSFNRDRGVYYGYTF; DNA: TGCGCCAGCAGCTTTAACCGGGACAGGGGAGTGTACTATGGCTACACCTTC
J: TRBJ1-1; size: few; V: TRBV10-3; D: TRBD1; CDR3: CAISEPGQGITEAFF; DNA: TGTGCCATCAGTGAACCGGGACAGGGGATCACTGAAGCTTTCTTT